One and the same sample provided the 18 T cell receptor beta chains below, sequenced in a study of cytomegalovirus exposure and HLA in healthy donors. Vbeta (60) and Jbeta (13) primers were used in the PCR. The repertoire was sequenced with immunoSEQ multiplex PCR; TCRdb's copy has only in-frame clones and lacks some. The repertoire includes some 160,000 clones, roughly 77% of them detected once, and around 2% sits in the top ten. Sequencing was carried out using PBMCs. The origin of the receptors is a man between 45 and 60 years old in good health and CMV-seropositive.

This chain links TRBV6-4 with TRBJ1-1, with D possibly TRBD1 on 5 matching bases. CDR1 is MRHNA and CDR2 is SNTAGT in the germline V gene. Trimming left V 5 bases short and J 1 base short, with 8 bases between. The CDR3 loop spans 13 amino acids. The DNA of the CDR3 is TGTGCCAGCAGTCGCGACAGGAACACTGAAGCTTTCTTT. Protein sequence: CASSRDRNTEAFF.

Remarks on this clone: The sample carries other DNA sequences with the same CDR3. The chain carries TRBV4-1 and TRBJ1-2; 9 bases are a match to TRBD1. The V gene's germline CDR1 is MGHRA and CDR2 YSYEKL. Trimming removed 3 bases from V and 7 bases from J; junction bases left unmatched: 3. This CDR3 has 13 amino acids. The CDR3 region has the DNA TGCGCCAGCAGCCAGGACAGGGGATTTGGCTACACCTTC. Protein product: CASSQDRGFGYTF.

The count of this clone is one. The V and J genes are TRBV11-3 and TRBJ2-1; D ambiguous. The V end lost 1 base, the J end lost 10 bases, and 11 bases lay between the germline ends. Germline assignment: CDR1 SGHNT and CDR2 YENEEA. The CDR3 length is 13 residues. The CDR3 loop is CASSLGASAEQFF. In DNA, the CDR3 is TGTGCCAGCAGCTTAGGGGCGTCGGCAGAGCAGTTCTTC.

The gene calls are TRBV21-1 and TRBJ2-4; TRBD1, the D gene given by the table, was not confirmed from the DNA. TRBV21-1 is recorded as a pseudogene. The CDR3 totals 15 residues. The DNA for the CDR3 is TGTGCCAGCAGCACACAGGCGGTAGCCAAAAACATTCAGTACTTC. Translating gives CASSTQAVAKNIQYF.

This chain links TRBV9 with TRBJ2-3, with a possible D match to TRBD2 (5 bases). In germline, CDR1 is SGDLS, CDR2 YYNGEE. The CDR3 sequence is 16 residues long. The germline V and J ends were trimmed by 3 bases and 6 bases, with 20 bases remaining between them. The CDR3 DNA is TGTGCCAGCAGCGATTCACTAGGAACCGGACTCGATACGCAGTATTTT. As protein: CASSDSLGTGLDTQYF.

The V and J genes are TRBV12-5 and TRBJ1-5; TRBD1 agrees at 10 bases. The trim removed 5 bases at V and 1 base at J, leaving 5 bases unmatched. Germline values: CDR1 LGHNT, CDR2 FRNRAP. CDR3 size: 16 residues. For the CDR3, the DNA is TGTGCTAGTGGTGGAAAGGACAGGGGGAGCAATCAGCCCCAGCATTTT. Its protein product is CASGGKDRGSNQPQHF.

V gene TRBV7-8 combines with J gene TRBJ1-3; D uncertain. CDR3 length: 17 residues. CDR1 is SGHVS, CDR2 FQNEAQ, per germline. Trimming pared 7 bases from V and 0 bases from J, leaving 19 bases between. CDR3 DNA sequence: TGTGCCAGCACTCCCGAGGAGACGTACCTCTCTGGAAACACCATATATTTT. Its translation is CASTPEETYLSGNTIYF.

The rearrangement uses TRBV6-1 and TRBJ1-1, with TRBD1 matching over 7 bases. After removal of 7 bases from V and 6 bases from J, the junction contained 8 bases not matched to a gene. Germline values: CDR1 MNHNS, CDR2 SASEGT. This CDR3 has 13 amino acids. In DNA form, the CDR3 reads TGTGCCAGCACCACAGGGGTATCACCTGAAGCTTTCTTT. Its protein is CASTTGVSPEAFF.

The chain links TRBV6-1 to TRBJ1-2; D unclear. V was pared by 5 bases and J by 6 bases, with 13 bases between. This CDR3 is 13 amino acids long. Germline V gene sequence: CDR1 MNHNS, CDR2 SASEGT. CDR3 DNA: TGTGCCAGCAGTTTAAACCGACTGGATGGCTACACCTTC. Translation: CASSLNRLDGYTF.

This clone showed up just once. V is TRBV6-6 and J is TRBJ1-3, with D hard to call. V was cut by 6 bases and J by 0 bases, with 12 bases left in between. The germline V gene encodes CDR1 MNHNY and CDR2 SVGAGI (reference sequence). This CDR3 contains 15 residues. CDR3 amino acids: CASRGSANSGNTIYF. CDR3 in DNA: TGTGCCAGCAGGGGCTCAGCCAACTCTGGAAACACCATATATTTT.

The V gene is TRBV4-3, the J gene TRBJ2-2; 12 nucleotides agree with TRBD1. CDR1 is LGHNA, CDR2 YSLEER, per germline. J gave up 0 bases and V 4 bases, and 9 bases lay outside the gene matches. The CDR3 has 19 amino acids. CDR3 bases: TGCGCCAGCAGCCCGCCGGGACAGGGGGCACACGCGAACACCGGGGAGCTGTTTTTT. It codes for CASSPPGQGAHANTGELFF.

The table lists this clone with a count of one. The chain carries TRBV28 and TRBJ2-7; maybe TRBD1 (5 bases). The CDR3 totals 13 residues. The germline V gene encodes CDR1 MDHEN and CDR2 SYDVKM. V was shortened by 6 bases and J by 6 bases, with 15 bases between the two germline ends. CDR3 DNA: TGTGCCAGCAGCCTCTCCCAGGGTGGCGAGCAGTACTTC. Encoded protein: CASSLSQGGEQYF.

The rearrangement joins TRBV7-2 to TRBJ2-7; D is perhaps TRBD2 (6 bases). Germline V CDR1 and CDR2: SGHTA, FQGNSA. Trimming left V 6 bases short and J 2 bases short, with 14 bases between. This CDR3 spans 14 amino acids. CDR3 DNA sequence: TGTGCCAGCAGGAGGGACTCTCTAACCTACGAGCAGTACTTC. This sequence encodes CASRRDSLTYEQYF.

CDR3 coding DNA: TGCGCCAGCAGCCAACAGGGCCTTAATCAGCCCCAGCATTTT. Amino acids: CASSQQGLNQPQHF. V is TRBV10-2 and J is TRBJ1-5, with D possibly TRBD1 on 6 matching bases. The CDR3 runs 14 residues. Trimming took off 6 bases at V and 4 bases at J, with 13 bases between the two ends. CDR1 and CDR2 from the germline V gene are WSHSY and SAAADI.

This chain uses TRBV30 with TRBJ2-7; possible D gene TRBD2, 6 bases. There are 12 residues in the CDR3. The V end lost 5 bases, the J end lost 4 bases, and 12 bases lay between the germline ends. Germline V CDR1 and CDR2: GTSNPN, SVGIG (reference sequence). The CDR3 protein is CAWGGGSYEQYF. CDR3 in DNA: TGTGCCTGGGGGGGAGGATCATACGAGCAGTACTTC.

V is TRBV6-6 and J is TRBJ1-1, with TRBD1 identical over 7 bases. Germline V gene data show CDR1 as MNHNY and CDR2 as SVGAGI (reference sequence). The CDR3 is made up of 13 amino acids. The junction had 8 bases not matched to a gene; V was cut back by 7 bases and J by 6 bases. The CDR3 region is CASTHLGTAEAFF. The DNA of the CDR3 is TGTGCCAGCACCCACCTCGGGACAGCTGAAGCTTTCTTT.

The chain joins TRBV19 to TRBJ1-5; 10 bases line up with TRBD1. CDR3 size: 15 residues. Germline-derived CDR1 and CDR2 are LNHDA and SQIVND (reference sequence). Trimming at V came to 7 bases and at J to 5 bases, leaving 8 bases not matched to a gene. The CDR3 nucleotides read TGTGCCAGTATACCGGGACAGGGGCCACATCAGCCCCAGCATTTT. Translated, it gives CASIPGQGPHQPQHF.

The chain combines TRBV19 with TRBJ2-2; maybe TRBD1 (5 bases). The ends were cut back, 7 bases at V and 0 bases at J, with 6 bases in the middle. The CDR3 consists of 13 residues. Germline V gives CDR1 LNHDA, CDR2 SQIVND (reference sequence). The CDR3 nucleotides read TGTGCCAGTAAGACAGCGAACACCGGGGAGCTGTTTTTT. Protein: CASKTANTGELFF. Complete variable domain (other parts from reference TRBV19 and TRBJ2-2): DGGITQSPKYLFRKEGQNVTLSCEQNLNHDAMYWYRQDPGQGLRLIYYSQIVNDFQKGDIAEGYSVSREKKESFPLTVTSAQKNPTAFYLCASKTANTGELFFGEGSRLTVL.